This T cell receptor (beta chain) was retrieved from a study of blood T cell repertoires in COVID-19. The cohort comprised adults aged about 18 to 89 years residing in some 24 US areas. Donors were grouped by their self-reported clinical history. In the original workflow: How many nucleated cells were present was estimated from reference gene primer amplification. Measured with immunoSEQ multiplex PCR; TCRdb has only the in-frame clones, and not every one. V and J calls plus clone size are reproduced from that table; the DNA served to infer D and trimming. This sample has around 200,000 clones; more than 70% occur once, and the top ten carry 5% to 7.5%. This receptor was obtained from a man aged 35 to 55 who had recovered from COVID-19. Sequencing used PBMCs or T cells enriched from blood (not recorded which).

CDR3 protein: CASSYGDSVEAFF. DNA of the CDR3: TGTGCCAGCAGCTACGGTGACAGTGTCGAGGCTTTCTTT. The chain has TRBV28 and TRBJ1-1; D may be TRBD1 (5 bases). The germline V and J ends were trimmed by 6 bases and 11 bases, with 19 bases remaining between them. CDR1 is MDHEN, CDR2 SYDVKM, per germline. This CDR3 is built from 13 residues. Full variable domain (missing parts from reference TRBV28 and TRBJ1-1): DVKVTQSSRYLVKRTGEKVFLECVQDMDHENMFWYRQDPGLGLRLIYFSYDVKMKEKGDIPEGYSVSREKKERFSLILESASTNQTSMYLCASSYGDSVEAFFGQGTRLTVV.